This T cell receptor beta chain is drawn from a study of Ad26.COV2.S vaccination and SARS-CoV-2 variants. For the study at large: Donor joined the COV1001 Ad26.COV2.S trial arm. Broader study findings: Vaccinees reportedly had broad spike-specific CD8+ and CD4+ T cell responses. Breadth of non-spike TCRs did not differ between vaccinees and placebo recipients.

The treatment here: 15 to 20 received Ad26.COV2.S at low or high dose, single or two shots; about 5 received placebo; per-sample allocation not given. Sample collection was performed on day 63 after the first vaccine or placebo injection. Whoever gave the sample was an adult aged 18-55 years in Boston. Assay: immunoSEQ multiplex PCR; the TCRdb copy retains only in-frame clones and omits some. The table includes hundreds of thousands of clones, roughly 90% detected once. CDR3 size: 14 residues. Trimming took 6 bases from V and 3 from J; bases not matched to a gene: 7. The germline CDR1 and CDR2 sequences are KGHSH and LQKENI. Note on this clone: Antigen specificity is unknown.

The sequences come from peripheral blood, collected in a trial of Ad26.COV2.S vaccine versus placebo. V gene TRBV18 combines with J gene TRBJ2-7; 8 bases align to TRBD2. The TCR originated in a person between 18 and 65 years old who received the Ad26.COV2.S COVID-19 vaccine or a placebo. CDR3 sequence (DNA): TGTGCCAGCTCCCAGCGGGAGTCTGGCTACGAGCAGTACTTC. It yields the protein CASSQRESGYEQYF.